This T cell receptor (beta chain) was observed in a study of shared T cell receptors in the human thymus. With 5 bases clipped from V and 0 bases from J, the junction kept 16 bases outside the gene matches. Germline values: CDR1 SGHTA, CDR2 FQGNSA. CDR3 length: 19 amino acids. Assay used: immunoSEQ multiplex PCR; TCRdb lists only in-frame clones, some missing. Of hundreds of thousands of clones listed, 87% were seen once; the top ten hold roughly 0.0089%. The same data also went into a second study, on human thymus T cells. That study reports: The source of the thymus tissue was resections taken during corrective heart surgery. Gene usage (both V and J) appeared biased in thymic and blood repertoires.

This sequence was found in a boy in the first two years of life with a congenital heart defect. The chain uses TRBV7-2 and TRBJ1-3; 7 bases map to TRBD1. Material: thymocytes. CDR3 in DNA: TGTGCCAGCAGCCAGAGGGACAGAGGAGGACCGCTCTCTGGAAACACCATATATTTT. Translated, it gives CASSQRDRGGPLSGNTIYF.